One sample yielded the 29 T cell receptor beta chains listed below, sequenced in a study of blood T cell repertoires in COVID-19. Profiled with immunoSEQ multiplex PCR; TCRdb holds only in-frame clones, not every one. The table lists roughly 28,000 clones, approximately 91% of them singletons. Sequencing was performed on peripheral blood. The receptors here all came from a man in his 70s with active COVID-19.

The CDR3 here is CASSLVSGYEQYF. DNA of the CDR3: TGTGCCAGCAGCTTAGTCTCGGGCTACGAGCAGTACTTC. The V call is TRBV11-2, the J call TRBJ2-7, with D unclear. V lost 1 base and J 3 bases, leaving 7 bases between the germline ends. The germline gives CDR1 SGHAT, CDR2 FQNNGV. The length of the CDR3 is 13 residues.

V is TRBV6-5 and J is TRBJ2-7; the D gene is possibly TRBD1 (6 bases). The V end was cut by 8 bases, the J end by 5 bases, with 19 bases between. The CDR3 spans 14 residues. CDR1 and CDR2 (germline): MNHEY, SVGAGI. DNA for the CDR3: TGTGCCAGCTCCGCTACAACAGGGACCCACGAGCAGTACTTC. This codes for CASSATTGTHEQYF.

With regard to this clone: Distinct nucleotide sequences in the sample also encode this CDR3. The rearrangement joins TRBV9 to TRBJ1-1; D is unclear. This CDR3 has 13 residues. Trimming took off 2 bases at V and 0 bases at J, with 5 bases between the two ends. CDR1 SGDLS and CDR2 YYNGEE come from the germline V gene. The CDR3 here is CASSVAVNTEAFF. CDR3 in DNA: TGTGCCAGCAGCGTGGCTGTGAACACTGAAGCTTTCTTT.

J is TRBJ2-7 and V is TRBV15; 9 nucleotides agree with TRBD1. The length of the CDR3 is 14 residues. V lost 5 bases to trimming and J lost 3 bases; unmatched junction nucleotides: 5. Germline-derived CDR1 and CDR2 are LNHNV and YYDKDF (reference sequence). The CDR3 here is CATSRTGDFYEQYF. In nucleotides, the CDR3 is TGTGCCACCAGCCGGACAGGGGATTTCTACGAGCAGTACTTC.

This chain uses TRBV7-8 with TRBJ2-7, with no clear D. This CDR3 is 15 amino acids long. The germline CDR1 and CDR2 sequences are SGHVS and FQNEAQ. The V gene lost 3 bases and the J gene lost 0 bases, with 12 bases spanning the gap. The CDR3 DNA reads TGTGCCAGCAGCTTTGGATCAGGAAGCTCCTACGAGCAGTACTTC. Its translation is CASSFGSGSSYEQYF.

The rearrangement joins TRBV4-3 to TRBJ2-2, with D possibly being TRBD2 (5 bases). Germline V gives CDR1 LGHNA, CDR2 YSLEER. V was shortened by 4 bases and J by 3 bases, with 12 bases between the two germline ends. The CDR3 length is 15 residues. In DNA, the CDR3 is TGCGCCAGCAGCCCCGGGGAGATTTACACCGGGGAGCTGTTTTTT. Its protein product is CASSPGEIYTGELFF.

The chain couples TRBV9 to TRBJ2-2; 7 nucleotides match TRBD1. The CDR3 spans 15 residues. CDR1 is SGDLS, CDR2 YYNGEE, per germline. V lost 4 bases to trimming and J lost 5 bases; unmatched junction nucleotides: 8. The CDR3 coding sequence is TGTGCCAGCAGCCTAGAGGGGGCGAGGACCGGGGAGCTGTTTTTT. Amino acids: CASSLEGARTGELFF.

This clone appeared a single time. This rearrangement joins TRBV4-3 to TRBJ1-2, with 8 bases aligning to TRBD1. This CDR3 spans 18 amino acids. Germline V gene sequence: CDR1 LGHNA, CDR2 YSLEER. V shed 0 bases, J shed 4 bases, and the junction held 13 bases outside the gene matches. As DNA, the CDR3 is TGCGCCAGCAGCCAAGATTGGAGGGCGGCAGGGGGCCTCTATGGCTACACCTTC. It encodes CASSQDWRAAGGLYGYTF.

A single count supports this clone. This rearrangement joins TRBV6-1 to TRBJ1-2, with 7 bases fitting TRBD1. The germline V gene encodes CDR1 MNHNS and CDR2 SASEGT. This CDR3 is 14 amino acids long. J was trimmed by 6 bases and V by 1 base; bases with no gene match: 5. The CDR3 spells CASSEVDRVHGYTF. CDR3 DNA: TGTGCCAGCAGTGAAGTTGACAGGGTACATGGCTACACCTTC.

The chain recombines TRBV4-2 with TRBJ1-1, with 10 bases matching TRBD1. V trimming: 0 bases; J trimming: 4 bases; junction bases outside the gene matches: 8. The length of the CDR3 is 17 residues. Per the germline V gene, CDR1 is LGHNA and CDR2 is YNFKEQ. The CDR3 spells CASSQDPGQGRATEAFF. CDR3 in DNA: TGTGCCAGCAGCCAAGATCCGGGACAGGGGAGGGCCACTGAAGCTTTCTTT.

This clone was detected only once. The V and J genes are TRBV12-3 or TRBV12-4 and TRBJ2-3; D is unresolved. Trimming shortened V by 2 bases and J by 3 bases, and 6 bases separated the two germline ends. The CDR3 extends over 13 amino acids. CDR3 in DNA: TGTGCCAGCAGTTTAAGGAGAACAGATACGCAGTATTTT. It encodes CASSLRRTDTQYF.

V and J are TRBV30 and TRBJ1-6; TRBD1 is a possible D gene (6 bases). The CDR3 contains 17 residues. Trimming shortened V by 0 bases and J by 1 base, and 13 bases separated the two germline ends. Germline-derived CDR1 and CDR2 are GTSNPN and SVGIG (reference sequence). The CDR3 region is CAWSVPPRGSYNSPLHF. The DNA for the CDR3 is TGTGCCTGGAGTGTGCCTCCCAGGGGATCCTATAATTCACCCCTCCACTTT.

V is TRBV15 and J is TRBJ2-7, with TRBD1 matching 8 bases. The CDR3 spans 15 residues. CDR1 LNHNV and CDR2 YYDKDF come from the germline V gene (reference sequence). Germline trimming cut 0 bases from V and 4 bases from J; bases unmatched to any gene: 5. The CDR3, as DNA: TGTGCCACCAGCAGAGAAGGACAGGGACCATACGAGCAGTACTTC. Translated, it gives CATSREGQGPYEQYF.

The rearrangement joins TRBV6-5 to TRBJ1-2; D unresolved. Germline V CDR1 and CDR2: MNHEY, SVGAGI. This CDR3 comprises 13 residues. With 6 bases removed from V and 2 bases from J, the gap between germline ends came to 10 bases. The CDR3 sequence: CASRVRSNYGYTF. The CDR3 nucleotides read TGTGCCAGCAGGGTCCGGTCGAACTATGGCTACACCTTC.

The gene calls are TRBV4-2 and TRBJ1-2; 7 bases align to TRBD1. The ends lost 0 bases at V and 8 bases at J; junction bases unmatched: 6. CDR1 and CDR2 from the germline V gene are LGHNA and YNFKEQ. CDR3 size: 14 residues. The CDR3 sequence: CASSQEDRVGGYTF. For the CDR3, the DNA is TGTGCCAGCAGCCAAGAAGACAGGGTGGGAGGCTACACCTTC.

The chain combines TRBV7-9 with TRBJ2-3, with D possibly TRBD2 on 6 matching bases. The germline CDR1 and CDR2 sequences are SEHNR and FQNEAQ (reference sequence). The CDR3 spans 16 residues. Trimming shortened V by 5 bases and J by 2 bases, and 17 bases separated the two germline ends. CDR3 bases: TGTGCCAGCAGCCACCGGGACTCCTTTAACACAGATACGCAGTATTTT. Protein: CASSHRDSFNTDTQYF.

The J gene is TRBJ1-3, the V gene TRBV13, with TRBD1 identical over 7 bases. Germline V gene lookup returns CDR1 PRHDT and CDR2 FYEKMQ (reference sequence). With 2 bases clipped from V and 8 bases from J, the junction kept 9 bases outside the gene matches. The length of the CDR3 is 15 residues. Here the CDR3 reads CASSLSQGEMDTIYF. The DNA of the CDR3 is TGTGCCAGCAGCTTATCCCAGGGGGAGATGGACACCATATATTTT.

The rearrangement joins TRBV3-1 (or the pseudogene TRBV3-2) to TRBJ2-5; 8 bases agree with TRBD2. The CDR3 is made up of 14 amino acids. Germline V lookup: CDR1 LGHDT, CDR2 YNNKEL (reference sequence). Trimming removed 1 base from V and 7 bases from J; junction bases left unmatched: 5. The CDR3 is CASSQVRGGGTQYF. The DNA for the CDR3 is TGTGCCAGCAGCCAAGTCCGGGGGGGCGGGACCCAGTACTTC.

This clone was detected once. The chain combines TRBV18 with TRBJ2-1, with 9 bases fitting TRBD1. This CDR3 contains 17 residues. Germline CDR1 is KGHSH and CDR2 is LQKENI. V trimming: 5 bases; J trimming: 1 base; junction bases outside the gene matches: 9. The CDR3 bases are TGTGCCAGCTCAGGGGGTACCGGGACAGGGTCCTACAATGAGCAGTTCTTC. Translation: CASSGGTGTGSYNEQFF.

This rearrangement joins TRBV11-2 to TRBJ2-3, with D possibly TRBD1 on 5 matching bases. V dropped 3 bases and J dropped 4 bases, with 11 bases sitting between them. The CDR3 spans 14 residues. The germline V gene encodes CDR1 SGHAT and CDR2 FQNNGV. The CDR3 region is CASSFNVRADTQYF. The CDR3 DNA reads TGTGCCAGCAGCTTTAACGTCAGGGCAGATACGCAGTATTTT.

The CDR3 sequence: CASSERRLTGELFF. CDR3 nucleotides: TGTGCCAGCAGTGAAAGAAGACTCACCGGGGAGCTGTTTTTT. V and J are TRBV2 and TRBJ2-2; D is ambiguous. Deletions cut 2 bases from V and 4 bases from J, with 8 bases between. The germline V gene has CDR1 SNHLY and CDR2 FYNNEI. The CDR3 is 14 amino acids.

The chain links TRBV6-5 to TRBJ1-5; TRBD1 is a possible D gene (5 bases). The CDR3 length is 14 residues. Germline CDR1 reads MNHEY; CDR2 reads SVGAGI. V was pared by 6 bases and J by 5 bases, with 14 bases between. The CDR3 here is CASSIWGVDQPQHF. CDR3 in DNA: TGTGCCAGCAGCATTTGGGGGGTGGATCAGCCCCAGCATTTT.

This sequence joins TRBV6-5 and TRBJ1-2, with D possibly being TRBD1 (5 bases). The germline gives CDR1 MNHEY, CDR2 SVGAGI. Trimming took 0 bases from V and 8 from J, leaving 16 bases between them. This CDR3 region has 15 residues. The CDR3 nucleotides are TGTGCCAGCAGTTACTCGAGACATGGGGCAGGCGGCTACACCTTC. This translates into CASSYSRHGAGGYTF.

The chain employs TRBV11-2 and TRBJ1-2, with D perhaps TRBD1 (5 bases). This CDR3 has 14 residues. Trimming left V 1 base short and J 3 bases short, with 9 bases between. The germline V gene has CDR1 SGHAT and CDR2 FQNNGV. Here the CDR3 reads CASSLGGGDYGYTF. CDR3 in DNA: TGTGCCAGCAGCTTAGGGGGAGGGGACTATGGCTACACCTTC.

The rearrangement joins TRBV6-4 to TRBJ2-1, with 8 bases that match TRBD2. This CDR3 comprises 15 residues. Germline V lookup: CDR1 MRHNA, CDR2 SNTAGT. V shed 5 bases, J shed 8 bases, and the junction held 11 bases outside the gene matches. The CDR3 nucleotides read TGTGCCAGCAGTCCTACCGGGACTAGTACGGATGAGCAGTTCTTC. Translation: CASSPTGTSTDEQFF.

This rearrangement joins TRBV4-3 to TRBJ2-7; D is ambiguous. This CDR3 is 15 amino acids long. Trimming pared 1 base from V and 4 bases from J, leaving 14 bases between. In germline, CDR1 is LGHNA, CDR2 YSLEER. CDR3 amino acids: CASSQGAAAFYEQYF. The CDR3 DNA follows: TGCGCCAGCAGCCAAGGGGCAGCCGCCTTTTACGAGCAGTACTTC.

This chain links TRBV6-2 or TRBV6-3 with TRBJ1-2; 9 bases fit TRBD1. The J segment lost 7 bases and the V segment lost 4 bases, leaving 13 bases of the junction unmatched. Per germline, CDR1 MNHEY and CDR2 SVGEGT. The CDR3 spans 16 residues. CDR3 sequence (DNA): TGTGCCAGCAGTTCCACCGCCCCGGGACAGGGTGGTGGCTACACCTTC. Protein: CASSSTAPGQGGGYTF.

The J gene is TRBJ2-7, the V gene TRBV6-6; 12 positions agree with TRBD1. Germline assignment: CDR1 MNHNY and CDR2 SVGAGI (reference sequence). This CDR3 has 15 residues. The ends lost 5 bases at V and 9 bases at J; junction bases unmatched: 11. CDR3 residues: CASSGTGTGGLGQYF. The CDR3 region has the DNA TGTGCCAGCAGTGGTACCGGGACAGGGGGCCTAGGGCAGTACTTC.

The chain is built from TRBV11-2 and TRBJ2-5; TRBD1 aligns across 12 bases. Germline V gene sequence: CDR1 SGHAT, CDR2 FQNNGV. The CDR3 runs 16 residues. V lost 5 bases to trimming and J lost 5 bases; unmatched junction nucleotides: 9. CDR3: CASSESGQGAVETQYF. For the CDR3, the DNA is TGTGCCAGCAGCGAGTCGGGACAGGGGGCCGTGGAGACCCAGTACTTC.